A single sample is the source of the 21 T cell receptor beta chains below, sequenced in a study of cytomegalovirus exposure and HLA in healthy donors. Vbeta (60) and Jbeta (13) primers were used in the PCR. Profiling relied on immunoSEQ multiplex PCR, and the TCRdb table lists in-frame clones only, not all of them. Its table lists tens of thousands of clones. Material: PBMCs. The receptor set was obtained from a woman under 40 in good health and CMV-seronegative.

The chain carries TRBV30 and TRBJ2-7; no clear D. This CDR3 spans 15 amino acids. Trimming removed 1 base at V and 2 bases at J, with 15 bases between. Germline V gene data show CDR1 as GTSNPN and CDR2 as SVGIG (reference sequence). In DNA, the CDR3 is TGTGCCTGGAGTGCCCCTTCCCCCTCCCCCTACGAGCAGTACTTC. Residues: CAWSAPSPSPYEQYF.

The genes are TRBV5-5 and TRBJ1-4, with 8 bases that match TRBD1. The CDR3 covers 14 residues. The ends lost 0 bases at V and 7 bases at J; junction bases unmatched: 2. Germline V gene sequence: CDR1 SGHKS, CDR2 YYEKEE (reference sequence). In nucleotides, the CDR3 is TGTGCCAGCAGCTTGGGACAGGGGAGTGAAAAACTGTTTTTT. Translated, it gives CASSLGQGSEKLFF.

The V gene is TRBV19, the J gene TRBJ2-1; TRBD2 matches 7 bases. This CDR3 is 14 amino acids long. Looked up from germline, CDR1 is LNHDA and CDR2 is SQIVND (reference sequence). V lost 5 bases, J lost 5 bases, and 6 bases stayed unmatched. CDR3 coding DNA: TGTGCCAGTAGTGGCCCAACTAGCGACAATGAGCAGTTCTTC. Translating it yields CASSGPTSDNEQFF.

This chain links TRBV5-5 with TRBJ2-7; 8 bases map to TRBD2. The trim removed 4 bases at V and 2 bases at J, leaving 8 bases unmatched. CDR3 length: 15 amino acids. Looked up from germline, CDR1 is SGHKS and CDR2 is YYEKEE (reference sequence). CDR3 DNA sequence: TGTGCCAGCAGCGCGGGGGGCAGGGTCACCTACGAGCAGTACTTC. This translates into CASSAGGRVTYEQYF. Full variable domain (missing parts from reference TRBV5-5 and TRBJ2-7): DAGVTQSPTHLIKTRGQQVTLRCSPISGHKSVSWYQQVLGQGPQFIFQYYEKEERGRGNFPDRFSARQFPNYSSELNVNALLLGDSALYLCASSAGGRVTYEQYFGPGTRLTVT.

V usage is TRBV6-1 and J usage is TRBJ2-7; D call uncertain. Germline V gene data show CDR1 as MNHNS and CDR2 as SASEGT. This CDR3 comprises 12 residues. The V gene lost 6 bases and the J gene lost 3 bases, with 9 bases spanning the gap. The CDR3: CASRAERYEQYF. DNA of the CDR3: TGTGCCAGCAGAGCCGAACGCTACGAGCAGTACTTC.

This rearrangement joins TRBV5-8 to TRBJ1-6, with TRBD1 as a possible D gene (6 bases). This CDR3 region has 15 residues. Germline V gives CDR1 SGHTS, CDR2 YDEGEE. Trimming pared 0 bases from V and 7 bases from J, leaving 11 bases between. CDR3: CASSLGQGTNSPLHF. CDR3 bases: TGTGCCAGCAGCTTGGGCCAGGGGACCAATTCACCCCTCCACTTT. The full variable domain, rest sourced from reference TRBV5-8 and TRBJ1-6, is EAGVTQSPTHLIKTRGQQATLRCSPISGHTSVYWYQQALGLGLQFLLWYDEGEERNRGNFPPRFSGRQFPNYSSELNVNALELEDSALYLCASSLGQGTNSPLHFGNGTRLTVT.

This rearrangement joins TRBV4-1 to TRBJ1-4, with unresolved D. Germline lookup yields CDR1 MGHRA and CDR2 YSYEKL. The length of the CDR3 is 15 residues. Deletions cut 1 base from V and 5 bases from J, with 11 bases between. CDR3 coding DNA: TGCGCCAGCAGCCAAGCGGGAAGGCTAAATGAAAAACTGTTTTTT. This codes for CASSQAGRLNEKLFF.

The chain carries TRBV15 and TRBJ2-1; D not certain. V lost 0 bases and J lost 6, with 15 bases in between. The germline V gene encodes CDR1 LNHNV and CDR2 YYDKDF (reference sequence). The CDR3 extends over 16 amino acids. The CDR3: CATSRDRGSPANEQFF. The CDR3 coding sequence is TGTGCCACCAGCAGAGATAGAGGTAGCCCTGCCAATGAGCAGTTCTTC. Variable domain in full (rest from reference TRBV15 and TRBJ2-1): DAMVIQNPRYQVTQFGKPVTLSCSQTLNHNVMYWYQQKSSQAPKLLFHYYDKDFNNEADTPDNFQSRRPNTSFCFLDIRSPGLGDTAMYLCATSRDRGSPANEQFFGPGTRLTVL.

This chain links TRBV6-6 with TRBJ2-7, with D possibly being TRBD2 (5 bases). The length of the CDR3 is 12 residues. In germline, CDR1 is MNHNY, CDR2 SVGAGI (reference sequence). V dropped 7 bases and J dropped 3 bases, with 10 bases sitting between them. CDR3 residues: CASTGLGYEQYF. For the CDR3, the DNA is TGTGCCAGCACAGGACTGGGCTACGAGCAGTACTTC.

J is TRBJ2-7 and V is TRBV4-2; 10 bases are a match to TRBD2. Looked up from germline, CDR1 is LGHNA and CDR2 is YNFKEQ. The CDR3 runs to 16 residues. The junction had 9 bases not matched to a gene; V was cut back by 1 base and J by 6 bases. CDR3 DNA: TGTGCCAGCAGCCAAGGGCCTAGCGGGGGTGCCCCCGAGCAGTACTTC. Protein: CASSQGPSGGAPEQYF.

The genes are TRBV7-8 and TRBJ2-7; 8 bases map to TRBD1. Germline assignment: CDR1 SGHVS and CDR2 FQNEAQ. The CDR3 totals 14 residues. The V and J ends lost 5 bases and 6 bases, in that order; junction bases with no gene match: 9. CDR3 amino acids: CASSHRRQGSEQYF. Written as DNA, the CDR3 is TGTGCCAGCAGCCACCGGAGACAGGGGAGCGAGCAGTACTTC.

The rearrangement uses TRBV7-2 and TRBJ2-4; D is undetermined. The germline V gene has CDR1 SGHTA and CDR2 FQGNSA. This CDR3 has 13 amino acids. V was trimmed by 1 base and J by 11 bases, leaving 12 bases between them. This CDR3 is CASSLDSAGVQYF. The CDR3 DNA follows: TGTGCCAGCAGCTTAGATTCGGCCGGAGTTCAGTACTTC.

The J gene is TRBJ1-1, the V gene TRBV6-5; D is undetermined. Germline CDR1 and CDR2: MNHEY and SVGAGI. The length of the CDR3 is 14 residues. V was cut by 10 bases and J by 5 bases, with 20 bases left in between. The CDR3 DNA reads as TGTGCCACTAAAATCCAACACTCCGGGACTGAAGCTTTCTTT. Protein: CATKIQHSGTEAFF.

The chain uses TRBV6-5 and TRBJ2-7, with a tentative D call TRBD2 (7 bases). The germline CDR1 and CDR2 sequences are MNHEY and SVGAGI. Trimming pared 2 bases from V and 3 bases from J, leaving 14 bases between. CDR3 size: 15 residues. CDR3 bases: TGTGCCAGCAGTTACCGGGGGGACACCATCTACGAGCAGTACTTC. Translation gives CASSYRGDTIYEQYF.

This chain links TRBV4-1 with TRBJ2-3, with D perhaps TRBD2 (5 bases). Germline V gives CDR1 MGHRA, CDR2 YSYEKL. The V end lost 4 bases, the J end lost 6 bases, and 17 bases lay between the germline ends. The CDR3 is made up of 15 amino acids. This CDR3 reads CASSLGGGSPDTQYF. The CDR3 DNA sequence: TGCGCCAGCAGCCTCGGAGGTGGTAGCCCCGATACGCAGTATTTT.

The chain couples TRBV27 to TRBJ2-7; D perhaps matches TRBD1 (6 bases). CDR1 is MNHEY and CDR2 is SMNVEV in the germline V gene (reference sequence). This CDR3 is built from 13 residues. V was cut by 4 bases and J by 3 bases, with 10 bases left in between. The CDR3 region has the DNA TGTGCCAGCAGTTGGGGGCCCTTCTACGAGCAGTACTTC. Its translation is CASSWGPFYEQYF.

The chain is built from TRBV29-1 and TRBJ1-1; D remains ambiguous. V shed 3 bases and J shed 1 base, with 6 bases lying between them. The CDR3 runs 12 residues. CDR1 and CDR2 (germline): SQVTM, ANQGSEA. CDR3 nucleotide sequence: TGCAGCGTTGATGGCGGGAACACTGAAGCTTTCTTT. Its translation is CSVDGGNTEAFF.

A remark on this clone: One junction end disagrees with the germline gene, perhaps due to a read error. J is TRBJ2-3 and V is TRBV10-1; maybe TRBD1 (6 bases). The CDR3 sequence is 11 residues long. Germline V gene sequence: CDR1 WNHNN, CDR2 SYGVQD (reference sequence). The CDR3 region has the DNA TGCGCCAGAAGTGAGAGGACAGAGGAGTGTTTT. This sequence encodes CARSERTEECF.

V usage is TRBV18 and J usage is TRBJ2-7; D is possibly TRBD1 (5 bases). The V end was cut by 3 bases, the J end by 3 bases, with 9 bases between. The length of the CDR3 is 13 residues. CDR1 is KGHSH and CDR2 is LQKENI in the germline V gene. The CDR3 reads CASSPLQDYEQYF. The CDR3 nucleotides read TGTGCCAGCTCACCTCTACAGGACTACGAGCAGTACTTC.

V usage is TRBV2 and J usage is TRBJ2-7, with 8 bases fitting TRBD1. CDR3 length: 14 residues. V lost 6 bases and J lost 5; bases outside the gene matches: 9. Germline V CDR1 and CDR2: SNHLY, FYNNEI. CDR3 in amino acids: CASRTAQGANEQYF. The CDR3, as DNA: TGTGCCAGCAGAACGGCGCAGGGGGCCAACGAGCAGTACTTC. The full variable domain, rest sourced from reference TRBV2 and TRBJ2-7, is EPEVTQTPSHQVTQMGQEVILRCVPISNHLYFYWYRQILGQKVEFLVSFYNNEISEKSEIFDDQFSVERPDGSNFTLKIRSTKLEDSAMYFCASRTAQGANEQYFGPGTRLTVT.

The chain joins TRBV7-9 to TRBJ2-7, with TRBD2 matching over 12 bases. V was pared by 5 bases and J by 6 bases, with 17 bases of the junction left unmatched. The CDR3 extends over 18 amino acids. Germline CDR1 and CDR2: SEHNR and FQNEAQ (reference sequence). CDR3 amino acids: CASSPQTSGSESGGEQYF. As DNA, the CDR3 is TGTGCCAGCAGCCCACAGACTAGCGGGAGTGAGTCGGGTGGCGAGCAGTACTTC.